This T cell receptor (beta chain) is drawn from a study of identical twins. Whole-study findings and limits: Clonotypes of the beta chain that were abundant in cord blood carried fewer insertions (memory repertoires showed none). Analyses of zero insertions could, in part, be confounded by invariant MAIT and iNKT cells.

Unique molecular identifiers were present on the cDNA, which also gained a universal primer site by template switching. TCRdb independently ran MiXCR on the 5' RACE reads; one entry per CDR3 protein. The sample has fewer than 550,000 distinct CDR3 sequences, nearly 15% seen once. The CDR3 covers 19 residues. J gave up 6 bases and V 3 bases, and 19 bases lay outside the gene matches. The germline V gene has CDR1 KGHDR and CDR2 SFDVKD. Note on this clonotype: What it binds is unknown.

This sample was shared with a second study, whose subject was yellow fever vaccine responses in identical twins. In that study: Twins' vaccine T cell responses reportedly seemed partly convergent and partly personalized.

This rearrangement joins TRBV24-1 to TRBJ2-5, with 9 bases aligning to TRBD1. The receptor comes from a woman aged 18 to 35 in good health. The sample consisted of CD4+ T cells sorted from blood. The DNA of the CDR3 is TGTGCCACCAGTGATCCCCGGGACAGGGTTACGGGGCTAAGTCAGACCCAGTACTTC. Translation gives CATSDPRDRVTGLSQTQYF.